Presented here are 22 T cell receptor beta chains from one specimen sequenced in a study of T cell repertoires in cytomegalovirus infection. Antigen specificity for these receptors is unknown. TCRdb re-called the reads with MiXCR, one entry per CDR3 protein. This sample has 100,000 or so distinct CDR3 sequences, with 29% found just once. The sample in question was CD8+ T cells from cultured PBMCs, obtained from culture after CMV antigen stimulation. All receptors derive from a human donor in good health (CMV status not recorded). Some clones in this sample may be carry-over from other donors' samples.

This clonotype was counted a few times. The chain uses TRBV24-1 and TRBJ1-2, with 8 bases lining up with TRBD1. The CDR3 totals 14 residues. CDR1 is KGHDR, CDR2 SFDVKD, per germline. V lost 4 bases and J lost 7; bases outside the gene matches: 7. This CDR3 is CATSENQGAAGYTF. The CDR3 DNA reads TGTGCCACCAGTGAAAACCAGGGGGCGGCTGGCTACACCTTC.

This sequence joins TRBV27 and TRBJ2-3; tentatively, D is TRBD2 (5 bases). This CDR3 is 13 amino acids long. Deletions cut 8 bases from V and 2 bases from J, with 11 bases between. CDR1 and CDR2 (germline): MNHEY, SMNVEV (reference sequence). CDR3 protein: CASRGVVTDTQYF. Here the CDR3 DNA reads TGTGCCAGCCGGGGAGTGGTCACAGATACGCAGTATTTT.

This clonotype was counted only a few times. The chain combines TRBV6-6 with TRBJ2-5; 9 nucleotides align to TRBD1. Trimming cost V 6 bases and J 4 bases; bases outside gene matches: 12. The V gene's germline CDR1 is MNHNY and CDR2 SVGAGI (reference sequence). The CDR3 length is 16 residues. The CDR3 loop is CASRGQGSAFGETQYF. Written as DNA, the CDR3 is TGTGCCAGCAGGGGACAGGGTTCCGCATTTGGAGAGACCCAGTACTTC.

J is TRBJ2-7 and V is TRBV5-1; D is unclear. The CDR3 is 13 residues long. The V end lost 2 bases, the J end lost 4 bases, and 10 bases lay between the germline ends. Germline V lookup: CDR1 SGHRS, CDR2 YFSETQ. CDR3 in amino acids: CASSFAILYEQYF. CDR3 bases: TGCGCCAGCAGCTTCGCGATTTTGTACGAGCAGTACTTC.

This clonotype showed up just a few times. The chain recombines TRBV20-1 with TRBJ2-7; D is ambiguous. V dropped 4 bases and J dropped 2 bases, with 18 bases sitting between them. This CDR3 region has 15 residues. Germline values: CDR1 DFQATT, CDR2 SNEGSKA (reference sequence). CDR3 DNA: TGCAGTGCTATTCCGGTCATGGTAACGGCCTACGAGCAGTACTTC. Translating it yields CSAIPVMVTAYEQYF.

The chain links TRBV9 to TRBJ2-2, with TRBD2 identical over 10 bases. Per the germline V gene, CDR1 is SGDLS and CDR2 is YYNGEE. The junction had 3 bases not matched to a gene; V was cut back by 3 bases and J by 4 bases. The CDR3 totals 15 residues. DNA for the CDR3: TGTGCCAGCAGCGCTAGCGGGGGTTTCACCGGGGAGCTGTTTTTT. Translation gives CASSASGGFTGELFF.

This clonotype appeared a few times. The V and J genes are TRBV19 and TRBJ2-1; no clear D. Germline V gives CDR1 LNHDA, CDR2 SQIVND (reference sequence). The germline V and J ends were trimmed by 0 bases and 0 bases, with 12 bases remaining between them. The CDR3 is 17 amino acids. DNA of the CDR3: TGTGCCAGTAGTATAGAGCCCTCAAGGAGCTCCTACAATGAGCAGTTCTTC. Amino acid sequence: CASSIEPSRSSYNEQFF.

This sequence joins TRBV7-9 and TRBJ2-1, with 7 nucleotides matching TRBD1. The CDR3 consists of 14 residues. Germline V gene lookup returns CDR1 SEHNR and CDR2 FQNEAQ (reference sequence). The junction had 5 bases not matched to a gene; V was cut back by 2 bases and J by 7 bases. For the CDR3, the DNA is TGTGCCAGCAGCTTATCGGGACAGCAAAATGAGCAGTTCTTC. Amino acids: CASSLSGQQNEQFF.

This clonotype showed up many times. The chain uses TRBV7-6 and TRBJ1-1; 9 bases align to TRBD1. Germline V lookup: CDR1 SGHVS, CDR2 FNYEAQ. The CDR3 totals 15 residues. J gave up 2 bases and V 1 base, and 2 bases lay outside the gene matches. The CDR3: CASSLGDRANTEAFF. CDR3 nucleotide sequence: TGTGCCAGCAGCTTAGGGGACAGGGCTAACACTGAAGCTTTCTTT. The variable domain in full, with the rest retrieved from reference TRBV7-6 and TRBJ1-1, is GAGVSQSPRYKVTKRGQDVALRCDPISGHVSLYWYRQALGQGPEFLTYFNYEAQQDKSGLPNDRFSAERPEGSISTLTIQRTEQRDSAMYRCASSLGDRANTEAFFGQGTRLTVV.

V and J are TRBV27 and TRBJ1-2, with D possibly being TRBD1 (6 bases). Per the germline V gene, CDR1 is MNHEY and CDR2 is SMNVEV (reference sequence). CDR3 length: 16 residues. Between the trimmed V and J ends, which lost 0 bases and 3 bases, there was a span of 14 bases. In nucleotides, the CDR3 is TGTGCCAGCAGTTTATCAGGCCAGGGGATAGACTATGGCTACACCTTC. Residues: CASSLSGQGIDYGYTF.

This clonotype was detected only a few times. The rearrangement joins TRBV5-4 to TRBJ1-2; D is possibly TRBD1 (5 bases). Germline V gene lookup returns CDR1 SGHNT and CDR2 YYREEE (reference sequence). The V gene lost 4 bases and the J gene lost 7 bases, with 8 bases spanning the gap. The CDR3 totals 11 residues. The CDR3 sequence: CASSEGAGYTF. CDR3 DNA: TGTGCCAGCAGCGAAGGGGCTGGCTACACCTTC. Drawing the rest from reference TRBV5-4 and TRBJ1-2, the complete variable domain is ETGVTQSPTHLIKTRGQQVTLRCSSQSGHNTVSWYQQALGQGPQFIFQYYREEENGRGNFPPRFSGLQFPNYSSELNVNALELDDSALYLCASSEGAGYTFGSGTRLTVV.

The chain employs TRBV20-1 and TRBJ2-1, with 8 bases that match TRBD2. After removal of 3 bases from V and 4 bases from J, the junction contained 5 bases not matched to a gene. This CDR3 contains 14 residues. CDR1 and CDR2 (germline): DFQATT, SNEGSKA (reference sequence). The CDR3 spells CSARILADYNEQFF. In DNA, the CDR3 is TGCAGTGCTAGGATACTAGCGGATTACAATGAGCAGTTCTTC.

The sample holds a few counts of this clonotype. CDR3 coding DNA: TGTGCCAGCAGTGAAATGGGAGATGAGCAGTTCTTC. Amino acid sequence: CASSEMGDEQFF. The V and J genes are TRBV2 and TRBJ2-1, with D possibly TRBD2 on 5 matching bases. This CDR3 comprises 12 residues. Per the germline V gene, CDR1 is SNHLY and CDR2 is FYNNEI. The V end lost 2 bases, the J end lost 8 bases, and 7 bases lay between the germline ends.

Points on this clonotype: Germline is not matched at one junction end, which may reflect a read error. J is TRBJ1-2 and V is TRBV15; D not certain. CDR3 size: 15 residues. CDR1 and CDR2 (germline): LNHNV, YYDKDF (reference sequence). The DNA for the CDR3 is TGTGCCACCAGCAGAGATAAGGCAGCTAACTATGGCTACGCCTTC. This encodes CATSRDKAANYGYAF.

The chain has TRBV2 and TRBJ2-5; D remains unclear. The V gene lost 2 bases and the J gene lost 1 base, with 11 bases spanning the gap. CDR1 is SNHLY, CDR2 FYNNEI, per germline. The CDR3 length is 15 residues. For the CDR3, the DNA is TGTGCCAGCAGTGAAAGCCGGCTGACCCAAGAGACCCAGTACTTC. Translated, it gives CASSESRLTQETQYF.

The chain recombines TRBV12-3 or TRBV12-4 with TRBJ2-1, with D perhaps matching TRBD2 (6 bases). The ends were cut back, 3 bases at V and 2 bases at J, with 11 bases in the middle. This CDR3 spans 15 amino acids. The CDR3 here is CASSLGREAYNEQFF. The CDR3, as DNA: TGTGCCAGCAGTTTGGGCAGGGAGGCCTACAATGAGCAGTTCTTC.

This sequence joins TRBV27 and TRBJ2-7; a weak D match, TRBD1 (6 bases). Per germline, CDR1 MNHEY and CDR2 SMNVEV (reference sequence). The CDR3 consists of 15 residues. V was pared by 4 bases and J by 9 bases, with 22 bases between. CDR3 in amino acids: CASSSNRVDREAQYF. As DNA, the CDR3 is TGTGCCAGCAGTTCAAACAGGGTGGATCGAGAGGCGCAGTACTTC.

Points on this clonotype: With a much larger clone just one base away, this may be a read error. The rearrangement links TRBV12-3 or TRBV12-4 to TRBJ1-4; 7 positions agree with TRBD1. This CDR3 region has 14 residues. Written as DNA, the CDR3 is TGTGCCGGCAGTCTGGGACAGTCTAATGAAAAACTGTTTTTT. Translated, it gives CAGSLGQSNEKLFF.

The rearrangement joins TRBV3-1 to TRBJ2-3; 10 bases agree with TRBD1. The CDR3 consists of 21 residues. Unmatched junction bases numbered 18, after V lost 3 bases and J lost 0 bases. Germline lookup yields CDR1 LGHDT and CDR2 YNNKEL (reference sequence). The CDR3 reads CASSHPILTGTGVGSTDTQYF. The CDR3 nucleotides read TGTGCCAGCAGCCATCCAATCCTTACCGGGACAGGGGTGGGTAGCACAGATACGCAGTATTTT.

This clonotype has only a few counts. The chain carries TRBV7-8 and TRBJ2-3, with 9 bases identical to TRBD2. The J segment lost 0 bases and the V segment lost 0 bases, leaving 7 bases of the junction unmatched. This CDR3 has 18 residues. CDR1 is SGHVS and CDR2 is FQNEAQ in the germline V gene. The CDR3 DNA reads TGTGCCAGCAGCTTAGCGGTGAGACTAGCGGCCAGCACAGATACGCAGTATTTT. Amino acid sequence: CASSLAVRLAASTDTQYF.

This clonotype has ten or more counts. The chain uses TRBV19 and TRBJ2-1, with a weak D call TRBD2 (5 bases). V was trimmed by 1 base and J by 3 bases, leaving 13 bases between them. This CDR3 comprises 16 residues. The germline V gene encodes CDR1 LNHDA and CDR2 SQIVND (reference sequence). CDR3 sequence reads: CASSIGTGRHYNEQFF. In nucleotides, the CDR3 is TGTGCCAGTAGTATAGGGACGGGAAGACACTACAATGAGCAGTTCTTC. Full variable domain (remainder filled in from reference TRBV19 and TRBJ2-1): DGGITQSPKYLFRKEGQNVTLSCEQNLNHDAMYWYRQDPGQGLRLIYYSQIVNDFQKGDIAEGYSVSREKKESFPLTVTSAQKNPTAFYLCASSIGTGRHYNEQFFGPGTRLTVL.

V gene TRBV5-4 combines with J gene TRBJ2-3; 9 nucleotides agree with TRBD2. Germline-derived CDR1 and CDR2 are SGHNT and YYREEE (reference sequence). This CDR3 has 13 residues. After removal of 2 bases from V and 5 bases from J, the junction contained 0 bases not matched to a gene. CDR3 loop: CASSFSGGDTQYF. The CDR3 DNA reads TGTGCCAGCAGCTTTAGCGGGGGAGATACGCAGTATTTT.